This entry lists 30 T cell receptor beta chains sequenced from one sample in a study of immune cell composition in non-small cell lung cancer. The protocol was immunoSEQ multiplex PCR, while the TCRdb copy is restricted to in-frame clones and leaves out a portion. The table lists roughly 2,100 clones, around 75% of them singletons. The normal lung sample lay at least 3 cm, and maximally far, from the tumour. Sequencing input: non-adjacent lung tissue. The origin of the receptors is a human donor with non-small cell lung cancer.

Only a few counts were recorded for this clone. V gene TRBV7-2 combines with J gene TRBJ2-1, with 12 bases aligning to TRBD2. The CDR3 loop spans 15 amino acids. Germline trimming cut 5 bases from V and 7 bases from J; bases unmatched to any gene: 6. Germline V gene data show CDR1 as SGHTA and CDR2 as FQGNSA. The CDR3 reads CASSTGLAGRNEQFF. The CDR3 DNA is TGTGCCAGCAGCACCGGACTAGCGGGGAGGAATGAGCAGTTCTTC.

The chain couples TRBV5-1 to TRBJ2-1, with a weak D call TRBD2 (5 bases). This CDR3 is 15 amino acids long. Germline V CDR1 and CDR2: SGHRS, YFSETQ. V shed 0 bases and J shed 5 bases, with 12 bases lying between them. The DNA for the CDR3 is TGCGCCAGCAGCTTGGCCCTTCTCGGGAACAATGAGCAGTTCTTC. This sequence encodes CASSLALLGNNEQFF.

The CDR3 spells CASSLGQIFPEQYF. CDR3 nucleotides: TGTGCCAGCAGCTTAGGGCAGATCTTCCCCGAGCAGTACTTC. The chain is built from TRBV7-2 and TRBJ2-7; D not certain. The CDR3 extends over 14 amino acids. The V gene lost 1 base and the J gene lost 6 bases, with 13 bases spanning the gap. Germline lookup yields CDR1 SGHTA and CDR2 FQGNSA.

This chain connects TRBV6-4 to TRBJ2-3, with 8 bases lining up with TRBD1. In germline, CDR1 is MRHNA, CDR2 SNTAGT. The CDR3 covers 17 residues. V lost 0 bases and J lost 4; bases outside the gene matches: 9. The CDR3: CASSDSKGQGGSDTQYF. CDR3 nucleotides: TGTGCCAGCAGTGACTCGAAAGGACAGGGAGGATCAGATACGCAGTATTTT.

The chain employs TRBV28 and TRBJ1-1, with 7 bases aligning to TRBD1. This CDR3 comprises 14 residues. V was pared by 5 bases and J by 2 bases, with 5 bases of the junction left unmatched. Germline CDR1 is MDHEN and CDR2 is SYDVKM. In DNA form, the CDR3 reads TGTGCCAGCAGTACGGGACAGTACAACACTGAAGCTTTCTTT. Amino acids: CASSTGQYNTEAFF.

The chain recombines TRBV5-1 with TRBJ2-7; 8 bases line up with TRBD1. CDR3 size: 14 residues. Looked up from germline, CDR1 is SGHRS and CDR2 is YFSETQ. The V gene end was trimmed by 5 bases and the J gene end by 5 bases; junction bases not matched to a gene: 9. The CDR3 spells CASRPDRGIDEQYF. CDR3 coding DNA: TGCGCCAGCAGACCAGACAGGGGAATTGACGAGCAGTACTTC.

The chain combines TRBV9 with TRBJ1-1; D ambiguous. The CDR3 consists of 15 residues. The germline gives CDR1 SGDLS, CDR2 YYNGEE. The V and J ends lost 0 bases and 5 bases respectively, with 14 bases between them. This chain's CDR3 is CASSVGYGGGTEAFF. As DNA, the CDR3 is TGTGCCAGCAGCGTAGGTTACGGCGGAGGGACTGAAGCTTTCTTT. The variable domain in full, completed from reference TRBV9 and TRBJ1-1, reads DSGVTQTPKHLITATGQRVTLRCSPRSGDLSVYWYQQSLDQGLQFLIQYYNGEERAKGNILERFSAQQFPDLHSELNLSSLELGDSALYFCASSVGYGGGTEAFFGQGTRLTVV.

This chain links TRBV6-5 with TRBJ2-7; 11 bases are a match to TRBD2. Trimming at V came to 5 bases and at J to 6 bases, leaving 6 bases not matched to a gene. Germline CDR1 is MNHEY and CDR2 is SVGAGI. This CDR3 comprises 14 residues. In nucleotides, the CDR3 is TGTGCCAGCAGTCTAGGACTAGCGGGCTCCGAGCAGTACTTC. Its protein is CASSLGLAGSEQYF.

The J gene is TRBJ2-1, the V gene TRBV19, with D possibly matching TRBD1 (5 bases). Germline CDR1 reads LNHDA; CDR2 reads SQIVND (reference sequence). With 1 base removed from V and 5 bases from J, the gap between germline ends came to 6 bases. This CDR3 has 13 amino acids. This chain's CDR3 is CASSIGRDNEQFF. The CDR3, as DNA: TGTGCCAGTAGTATAGGCAGGGACAATGAGCAGTTCTTC.

V is TRBV5-1 and J is TRBJ2-7, with 8 nucleotides matching TRBD2. The germline V gene encodes CDR1 SGHRS and CDR2 YFSETQ. V gave up 2 bases and J gave up 0 bases; unmatched junction bases: 4. The CDR3 sequence is 15 residues long. The CDR3 here is CASSFGGGSSYEQYF. CDR3 DNA: TGCGCCAGCAGCTTCGGCGGGGGGAGCTCCTACGAGCAGTACTTC.

CDR3 sequence (DNA): TGTGCCAGTAGTATGGGGACTAGCGGGACTCCCTTCGACAATGAGCAGTTCTTC. Translation: CASSMGTSGTPFDNEQFF. The chain is built from TRBV19 and TRBJ2-1, with 13 bases aligning to TRBD2. The CDR3 has 18 residues. V lost 3 bases to trimming and J lost 5 bases; unmatched junction nucleotides: 10. Germline V gene data show CDR1 as LNHDA and CDR2 as SQIVND (reference sequence).

This clone was seen only a few times. The chain recombines TRBV13 with TRBJ2-7, with 9 bases matching TRBD1. The CDR3 spans 14 residues. The germline CDR1 and CDR2 sequences are PRHDT and FYEKMQ (reference sequence). V trimming: 5 bases; J trimming: 6 bases; junction bases outside the gene matches: 8. CDR3 in DNA: TGTGCCAGCAGCCTATGGACAGGGGCGGGCGAGCAGTACTTC. It codes for CASSLWTGAGEQYF. Filled out from reference TRBV13 and TRBJ2-7, the complete variable domain reads AAGVIQSPRHLIKEKRETATLKCYPIPRHDTVYWYQQGPGQDPQFLISFYEKMQSDKGSIPDRFSAQQFSDYHSELNMSSLELGDSALYFCASSLWTGAGEQYFGPGTRLTVT.

This chain connects TRBV6-1 to TRBJ2-6; D not certain. Trimming took off 6 bases at V and 0 bases at J, with 9 bases between the two ends. CDR1 is MNHNS and CDR2 is SASEGT in the germline V gene. This CDR3 contains 15 residues. CDR3 nucleotide sequence: TGTGCCAGCAGACCGCGTCACTCTGGGGCCAACGTCCTGACTTTC. As protein: CASRPRHSGANVLTF.

Regarding this clone: A read error may produce the germline difference seen at one junction end. The DNA of the CDR3 is TGCAGCGTCGAAGGGCAGGGTGGTGGCTACACCTTC. It codes for CSVEGQGGGYTF. V usage is TRBV29-1 and J usage is TRBJ1-2, with D possibly TRBD1 on 5 matching bases. CDR1 and CDR2 (germline): SQVTM, ANQGSEA. This CDR3 region has 12 residues.

This clone occurred once. The rearrangement links TRBV2 to TRBJ2-3; no reliable D call. The germline V gene encodes CDR1 SNHLY and CDR2 FYNNEI. The CDR3 spans 11 residues. V gave up 7 bases and J gave up 2 bases, with 4 bases separating them. CDR3 sequence reads: CASTYTDTQYF. In DNA form, the CDR3 reads TGTGCCAGCACCTACACAGATACGCAGTATTTT.

The chain couples TRBV11-1 to TRBJ2-7, with 11 bases fitting TRBD2. This CDR3 spans 15 amino acids. The germline CDR1 and CDR2 sequences are SGHAT and FQDESV (reference sequence). J was trimmed by 6 bases and V by 2 bases; bases with no gene match: 6. The DNA of the CDR3 is TGTGCCAGCAGCTTACAGCGACTAGCGGGATCCGAGCAGTACTTC. It translates to CASSLQRLAGSEQYF. Complete variable domain (other parts from reference TRBV11-1 and TRBJ2-7): EAEVAQSPRYKITEKSQAVAFWCDPISGHATLYWYRQILGQGPELLVQFQDESVVDDSQLPKDRFSAERLKGVDSTLKIQPAELGDSAMYLCASSLQRLAGSEQYFGPGTRLTVT.

The rearrangement uses TRBV7-2 and TRBJ2-3, with 7 positions matching TRBD2. V was clipped by 3 bases and J by 6 bases; unmatched bases: 9. Germline CDR1 SGHTA, CDR2 FQGNSA. The CDR3 totals 15 residues. In DNA form, the CDR3 reads TGTGCCAGCAGCTTGGGGGGACTACCGGGTGATACGCAGTATTTT. Protein: CASSLGGLPGDTQYF.

The rearrangement links TRBV9 to TRBJ1-1, with a weak D call TRBD1 (5 bases). The ends were cut back, 0 bases at V and 1 base at J, with 10 bases in the middle. CDR3 length equals 15 residues. The germline V gene has CDR1 SGDLS and CDR2 YYNGEE. This chain's CDR3 is CASSVVTGQNTEAFF. CDR3 sequence (DNA): TGTGCCAGCAGCGTAGTTACAGGACAGAACACTGAAGCTTTCTTT.

This clone has a handful of counts. J is TRBJ1-1 and V is TRBV30, with 8 bases lining up with TRBD1. Germline CDR1 and CDR2: GTSNPN and SVGIG (reference sequence). With 4 bases clipped from V and 0 bases from J, the junction kept 4 bases outside the gene matches. The length of the CDR3 is 14 residues. The CDR3, as DNA: TGTGCCTGGAATTTGGGACAGGTGAACACTGAAGCTTTCTTT. Translating it yields CAWNLGQVNTEAFF.

This rearrangement joins TRBV11-2 to TRBJ2-5; no clear D gene. Trimming left V 0 bases short and J 5 bases short, with 4 bases between. CDR3 length: 12 residues. From germline, CDR1 is SGHAT and CDR2 FQNNGV. The chain's CDR3 is CASSLDEETQYF. Here the CDR3 DNA reads TGTGCCAGCAGCTTAGATGAGGAGACCCAGTACTTC.

This clone was seen a single time. The chain recombines TRBV9 with TRBJ1-3, with 8 bases aligning to TRBD1. The CDR3 is 13 amino acids. Losses at the gene ends were 7 bases for V and 4 bases for J; bases not matched to a gene: 4. Germline loops: CDR1 SGDLS, CDR2 YYNGEE. The CDR3 DNA is TGTGCCAGCGACAGGGGTGGAGGAAACACCATATATTTT. It translates to CASDRGGGNTIYF.

The chain has TRBV29-1 and TRBJ2-5; TRBD2 matches at 7 bases. With V trimmed by 7 bases and J by 4 bases, 9 bases remained unmatched. This CDR3 region has 13 residues. Germline V lookup: CDR1 SQVTM, CDR2 ANQGSEA. This chain's CDR3 is CSGLSSGGETQYF. CDR3 DNA sequence: TGCAGCGGTCTTTCTAGCGGTGGAGAGACCCAGTACTTC.

The genes are TRBV28 and TRBJ2-2; no reliable D call. The germline CDR1 and CDR2 sequences are MDHEN and SYDVKM. The CDR3 contains 18 residues. V lost 5 bases and J 6 bases, leaving 25 bases between the germline ends. The DNA for the CDR3 is TGTGCCAGCAGTCCTCCCCTGCGGTCTCTGGTAGAGCCCGGGGAGCTGTTTTTT. It specifies CASSPPLRSLVEPGELFF.

The chain has TRBV7-9 and TRBJ1-2; 8 bases agree with TRBD1. CDR1 is SEHNR, CDR2 FQNEAQ, per germline (reference sequence). The CDR3 is 15 residues long. V shed 5 bases and J 5 bases; nucleotides not matched to a gene: 10. The CDR3 sequence: CASSPQGAEVYGYTF. The CDR3 DNA is TGTGCCAGCAGCCCCCAGGGGGCGGAGGTTTATGGCTACACCTTC.

Written as DNA, the CDR3 is TGTGCCAGCAGCGGGAGCTCTGGGGCCAACGTCCTGACTTTC. This translates into CASSGSSGANVLTF. The rearrangement links TRBV7-2 to TRBJ2-6, with a possible D match to TRBD2 (5 bases). Trimming left V 5 bases short and J 0 bases short, with 5 bases between. Germline V gene lookup returns CDR1 SGHTA and CDR2 FQGNSA. There are 14 residues in the CDR3.

This clone is classed as large (0.1 to 1%). The chain links TRBV30 to TRBJ1-3; TRBD1 aligns across 8 bases. CDR1 GTSNPN and CDR2 SVGIG come from the germline V gene (reference sequence). J gave up 3 bases and V 5 bases, and 6 bases lay outside the gene matches. The length of the CDR3 is 14 residues. As DNA, the CDR3 is TGTGCCTGGGCTCAGGGGGCTGGTGGAAACACCATATATTTT. The encoded protein is CAWAQGAGGNTIYF.

The V and J genes are TRBV2 and TRBJ2-3; no reliable D call. Germline lookup yields CDR1 SNHLY and CDR2 FYNNEI. The CDR3 runs to 12 residues. Trimming cost V 2 bases and J 3 bases, with 3 bases left between them. Here the CDR3 reads CASSELTDTQYF. The CDR3 DNA follows: TGTGCCAGCAGTGAATTAACAGATACGCAGTATTTT.

The V and J genes are TRBV19 and TRBJ1-1, with 7 positions matching TRBD1. The CDR3 covers 17 residues. CDR1 is LNHDA, CDR2 SQIVND, per germline (reference sequence). V lost 5 bases and J lost 2; bases outside the gene matches: 14. This CDR3 is CASSSRTGGGENTEAFF. In DNA form, the CDR3 reads TGTGCCAGTAGTTCTCGGACAGGTGGAGGGGAAAACACTGAAGCTTTCTTT.

A few counts support this clone. J is TRBJ1-5 and V is TRBV15, with 10 positions matching TRBD1. CDR1 and CDR2 (germline): LNHNV, YYDKDF (reference sequence). CDR3 length equals 16 residues. After removal of 4 bases from V and 7 bases from J, the junction contained 10 bases not matched to a gene. The DNA for the CDR3 is TGTGCCACCAGCACGACGACAGGGGGCGCGGGACAGCCCCAGCATTTT. Translation gives CATSTTTGGAGQPQHF.

The chain combines TRBV19 with TRBJ2-4, with D maybe TRBD2 (5 bases). CDR3 length: 17 residues. V dropped 4 bases and J dropped 0 bases, with 16 bases sitting between them. CDR1 and CDR2 from the germline V gene are LNHDA and SQIVND (reference sequence). The CDR3 coding sequence is TGTGCCAGTAGTAATGAGAGGGATGGTAGAGCCAAAAACATTCAGTACTTC. As protein: CASSNERDGRAKNIQYF. Using reference TRBV19 and TRBJ2-4 for the parts outside the CDR3, the full variable domain is DGGITQSPKYLFRKEGQNVTLSCEQNLNHDAMYWYRQDPGQGLRLIYYSQIVNDFQKGDIAEGYSVSREKKESFPLTVTSAQKNPTAFYLCASSNERDGRAKNIQYFGAGTRLSVL.